Each of the 21 T cell receptor beta chains below was sequenced from the same sample in a study of cytomegalovirus exposure and HLA in healthy donors. Primers included in the PCR were 60 Vbeta and 13 Jbeta primers. The protocol was immunoSEQ multiplex PCR, while the TCRdb copy is restricted to in-frame clones and leaves out a portion. This sample yields 130,000 to 150,000 clones, of which around 74% are seen a single time; 4.3% belongs to the top ten. Sequencing was carried out using PBMCs. The source is a man aged 18 to 29 in good health and CMV-seropositive.

This chain joins TRBV13 and TRBJ2-7; a possible D gene is TRBD2 (5 bases). The CDR3 totals 13 residues. With 0 bases removed from V and 5 bases from J, the gap between germline ends came to 8 bases. Per germline, CDR1 PRHDT and CDR2 FYEKMQ (reference sequence). The CDR3 protein is CASSLGRGDEQYF. The CDR3 DNA follows: TGTGCCAGCAGCTTAGGCCGGGGAGACGAGCAGTACTTC.

This clone was detected a few times. V and J are TRBV6-1 and TRBJ2-7; D is unclear. Germline CDR1 reads MNHNS; CDR2 reads SASEGT. This CDR3 contains 11 residues. V was trimmed by 5 bases and J by 2 bases, leaving 4 bases between them. The CDR3 loop is CASSLPYEQYF. The DNA of the CDR3 is TGTGCCAGCAGTCTTCCCTACGAGCAGTACTTC.

The chain uses TRBV16 and TRBJ1-2; 8 bases are shared with TRBD1. The CDR3 sequence is 15 residues long. Germline V gene lookup returns CDR1 KGHSY and CDR2 FQNENV. Trimming at V came to 4 bases and at J to 7 bases, leaving 11 bases not matched to a gene. The CDR3: CASSLIGQGVGGYTF. The CDR3 bases are TGTGCCAGCAGCCTGATCGGACAGGGTGTAGGTGGCTACACCTTC.

This clone has more than one count but fewer than ten. J is TRBJ2-3 and V is TRBV5-4, with D possibly TRBD1 on 6 matching bases. Trimming pared 0 bases from V and 4 bases from J, leaving 12 bases between. Per the germline V gene, CDR1 is SGHNT and CDR2 is YYREEE (reference sequence). The CDR3 extends over 15 amino acids. This CDR3 is CASSLAPRGPDTQYF. As DNA, the CDR3 is TGTGCCAGCAGCTTGGCGCCCAGGGGCCCAGATACGCAGTATTTT.

This sequence joins TRBV5-1 and TRBJ2-3; perhaps TRBD1 as D (5 bases). This CDR3 contains 14 residues. Germline V gene sequence: CDR1 SGHRS, CDR2 YFSETQ. V was pared by 3 bases and J by 4 bases, with 12 bases between. CDR3 protein: CASSSDTRADTQYF. As DNA, the CDR3 is TGCGCCAGCAGCTCGGACACCCGAGCAGATACGCAGTATTTT.

This clone was seen more than once but under ten times. This rearrangement joins TRBV7-2 to TRBJ2-1; D remains ambiguous. V lost 4 bases to trimming and J lost 0 bases, with 10 bases between them. Germline V CDR1 and CDR2: SGHTA, FQGNSA. CDR3 size: 15 residues. DNA for the CDR3: TGTGCCAGCAGCTCTCGGCGGAGCTCCTACAATGAGCAGTTCTTC. Its translation is CASSSRRSSYNEQFF.

In this sample, this clone turned up once. The rearrangement uses TRBV29-1 and TRBJ1-3, with D unresolved. Germline assignment: CDR1 SQVTM and CDR2 ANQGSEA. CDR3 length: 14 amino acids. Deletions cut 3 bases from V and 2 bases from J, with 11 bases between. The CDR3 DNA reads as TGCAGCGTTGAGACTGGGGAGGCTGGAAACACCATATATTTT. It yields the protein CSVETGEAGNTIYF.

The V call is TRBV9, the J call TRBJ1-5; TRBD1 is a possible D gene (6 bases). Germline V gene sequence: CDR1 SGDLS, CDR2 YYNGEE. The CDR3 totals 13 residues. V was pared by 1 base and J by 5 bases, with 7 bases between. Written as DNA, the CDR3 is TGTGCCAGCAGCGTAACAGGGTATCAGCCCCAGCATTTT. This encodes CASSVTGYQPQHF.

This chain links TRBV25-1 with TRBJ1-4; weak D call: TRBD1 (6 bases). V was trimmed by 6 bases and J by 10 bases, leaving 18 bases between them. This CDR3 contains 14 residues. The germline V gene encodes CDR1 MGHDK and CDR2 SYGVNS. The CDR3 reads CASRVPGVGGKLFF. The CDR3 bases are TGTGCCAGCAGAGTCCCAGGGGTTGGGGGAAAACTGTTTTTT.

The gene calls are TRBV28 and TRBJ1-2; TRBD1 is a possible D gene (5 bases). CDR3 length: 13 amino acids. Trimming cost V 11 bases and J 3 bases, with 16 bases left between them. Germline CDR1 is MDHEN and CDR2 is SYDVKM. The CDR3 protein is CASSPGGDYGYTF. DNA of the CDR3: TGTGCCTCCTCCCCGGGGGGAGACTATGGCTACACCTTC.

This chain joins TRBV6-5 and TRBJ2-7; maybe TRBD2 (6 bases). Germline V lookup: CDR1 MNHEY, CDR2 SVGAGI. V was clipped by 6 bases and J by 2 bases, with 14 bases between them. This CDR3 comprises 14 residues. In DNA, the CDR3 is TGTGCCAGCAGCCCCATGGGGGGTACCTACGAGCAGTACTTC. Protein product: CASSPMGGTYEQYF.

The rearrangement uses TRBV28 and TRBJ1-2; TRBD1 is a possible D gene (5 bases). The germline V gene encodes CDR1 MDHEN and CDR2 SYDVKM. This CDR3 comprises 14 residues. V was pared by 3 bases and J by 4 bases, with 12 bases between. CDR3 region: CASSLFREFYGYTF. The CDR3 bases are TGTGCCAGCAGTTTGTTCAGGGAATTCTATGGCTACACCTTC.

The chain joins TRBV6-5 to TRBJ1-3; D remains ambiguous. CDR3 length equals 13 residues. Trimming pared 4 bases from V and 0 bases from J, leaving 4 bases between. CDR1 MNHEY and CDR2 SVGAGI come from the germline V gene. CDR3 coding DNA: TGTGCCAGCAGTTCCAACTCTGGAAACACCATATATTTT. Translation: CASSSNSGNTIYF.

V gene TRBV6-5 combines with J gene TRBJ1-6; a possible D gene is TRBD1 (6 bases). V was cut by 4 bases and J by 0 bases, with 10 bases left in between. The CDR3 spans 16 residues. Per germline, CDR1 MNHEY and CDR2 SVGAGI. Here the CDR3 reads CASSFDRSSYNSPLHF. The DNA for the CDR3 is TGTGCCAGCAGTTTCGACAGGAGCTCCTATAATTCACCCCTCCACTTT.

This chain joins TRBV27 and TRBJ2-7, with TRBD2 identical over 7 bases. The ends lost 6 bases at V and 4 bases at J; junction bases unmatched: 3. The V gene's germline CDR1 is MNHEY and CDR2 SMNVEV (reference sequence). This CDR3 is 12 amino acids long. The CDR3, as DNA: TGTGCCAGCAGGACTAGCAAATACGAGCAGTACTTC. This translates into CASRTSKYEQYF.

The chain carries TRBV28 and TRBJ2-7, with a weak D call TRBD1 (6 bases). Germline lookup yields CDR1 MDHEN and CDR2 SYDVKM. CDR3 length equals 17 residues. The V end was cut by 1 base, the J end by 3 bases, with 19 bases between. The CDR3 region is CASSLFAGVAGDYEQYF. CDR3 sequence (DNA): TGTGCCAGCAGTTTATTTGCAGGGGTGGCAGGGGACTACGAGCAGTACTTC.

This clone is a singleton in its sample. J is TRBJ2-7 and V is TRBV5-1; D might be TRBD1 (6 bases). V was shortened by 4 bases and J by 4 bases, with 12 bases between the two germline ends. This CDR3 has 13 amino acids. CDR1 and CDR2 from the germline V gene are SGHRS and YFSETQ. The DNA for the CDR3 is TGCGCCAGCAGCCACAGGGAGATGTACGAGCAGTACTTC. This gives the protein CASSHREMYEQYF.

The chain carries TRBV9 and TRBJ1-4; D might be TRBD1 (5 bases). CDR3 size: 14 residues. The germline V gene encodes CDR1 SGDLS and CDR2 YYNGEE. V gave up 0 bases and J gave up 7 bases, with 10 bases separating them. CDR3 DNA sequence: TGTGCCAGCAGCGTAGTCTCCCAGGGTGAAAAACTGTTTTTT. This sequence encodes CASSVVSQGEKLFF.

The chain employs TRBV28 and TRBJ1-2; 8 bases align to TRBD1. Trimming took 6 bases from V and 4 from J; bases not matched to a gene: 7. The CDR3 contains 14 residues. Per germline, CDR1 MDHEN and CDR2 SYDVKM. The CDR3 DNA reads as TGTGCCAGCAGACGGACAGGGTTGGGCTATGGCTACACCTTC. Residues: CASRRTGLGYGYTF.

The chain has TRBV19 and TRBJ2-6, with D maybe TRBD2 (6 bases). The CDR3 totals 15 residues. V was cut by 9 bases and J by 2 bases, with 14 bases left in between. From germline, CDR1 is LNHDA and CDR2 SQIVND (reference sequence). CDR3 residues: CASLVGGAGANVLTF. The CDR3 DNA is TGTGCCAGCCTAGTAGGAGGGGCTGGGGCCAACGTCCTGACTTTC.

The V and J genes are TRBV21-1 and TRBJ2-4; TRBD1 is the table's D call, not checked against the DNA. TRBV21-1 is noted as a pseudogene. This CDR3 has 15 residues. The CDR3 DNA follows: TGTGCCAGCAGCAACAGGGCCATAGCCAAAAACATTCAGTACTTC. As protein: CASSNRAIAKNIQYF.